These 9 T cell receptor beta chains originate from one sample sequenced in a study of T-cell reconstitution after alpha-beta-depleted transplantation in children. Unique molecular identifiers were built into the TCRbeta library. TCRdb re-derived calls from the PCR reads in MiXCR, one entry per CDR3 protein. The sample carries around 480,000 distinct CDR3 sequences, roughly 33% recorded once. The input for sequencing was PBMCs from the stem cell graft donor, taken from the stem cell graft. All receptors derive from a human donor who donated a stem cell graft to a child with aplastic anemia.

This clonotype was detected only a few times. The gene calls are TRBV7-2 and TRBJ2-1, with 10 positions matching TRBD2. Germline CDR1 SGHTA, CDR2 FQGNSA. The CDR3 has 16 amino acids. Germline trimming cut 5 bases from V and 2 bases from J; bases unmatched to any gene: 6. This CDR3 is CASSTSSGSTYNEQFF. The CDR3 DNA reads TGTGCCAGCAGCACGTCTAGCGGGAGCACCTACAATGAGCAGTTCTTC.

The V gene is TRBV18, the J gene TRBJ2-1; the D gene is possibly TRBD1 (5 bases). CDR1 is KGHSH, CDR2 LQKENI, per germline. The CDR3 runs to 13 residues. V lost 3 bases and J 7 bases, leaving 10 bases between the germline ends. The CDR3 reads CASSPGRINEQFF. CDR3 DNA: TGTGCCAGCTCACCGGGGCGGATAAATGAGCAGTTCTTC.

The chain combines TRBV19 with TRBJ1-4; D is perhaps TRBD1 (5 bases). V gave up 4 bases and J gave up 10 bases, with 16 bases separating them. This CDR3 is 14 amino acids long. Germline CDR1 is LNHDA and CDR2 is SQIVND (reference sequence). The CDR3 DNA reads as TGTGCCAGTAGTACGGACATGGGGAGGGGAAAACTGTTTTTT. It encodes CASSTDMGRGKLFF.

V is TRBV9 and J is TRBJ1-5; TRBD1 might be the D (6 bases). Trimming cost V 3 bases and J 6 bases, with 16 bases left between them. Germline V gene data show CDR1 as SGDLS and CDR2 as YYNGEE. This CDR3 comprises 15 residues. The CDR3 reads CASSATGQRGQPQHF. Written as DNA, the CDR3 is TGTGCCAGCAGCGCCACAGGGCAGAGAGGTCAGCCCCAGCATTTT.

This chain uses TRBV20-1 with TRBJ2-5; TRBD2 aligns across 10 bases. CDR3 size: 16 residues. V trimming: 5 bases; J trimming: 3 bases; junction bases outside the gene matches: 12. CDR1 and CDR2 (germline): DFQATT, SNEGSKA (reference sequence). CDR3 amino acids: CSAPGSSGRVEETQYF. The CDR3 DNA reads TGCAGTGCTCCGGGGAGCAGCGGGAGGGTTGAAGAGACCCAGTACTTC.

This clonotype was detected only a few times. The rearrangement uses TRBV29-1 and TRBJ2-3; D may be TRBD1 (6 bases). The CDR3 covers 13 residues. Trimming removed 7 bases at V and 0 bases at J, with 11 bases between. Germline V gene lookup returns CDR1 SQVTM and CDR2 ANQGSEA. The CDR3 DNA reads as TGCAGCGCACAGGGTGTTAGCACAGATACGCAGTATTTT. Its translation: CSAQGVSTDTQYF.

The chain joins TRBV12-3 or TRBV12-4 to TRBJ2-1; D is uncertain. The V gene lost 0 bases and the J gene lost 0 bases, with 3 bases spanning the gap. The CDR3 extends over 14 amino acids. CDR3 amino acids: CASSLAISYNEQFF. The CDR3, as DNA: TGTGCCAGCAGTTTAGCAATCTCCTACAATGAGCAGTTCTTC.

This clonotype was seen a few times. The chain links TRBV27 to TRBJ2-3; 8 nucleotides line up with TRBD2. V trimming: 6 bases; J trimming: 2 bases; junction bases outside the gene matches: 1. CDR3 length: 13 amino acids. CDR1 and CDR2 (germline): MNHEY, SMNVEV (reference sequence). In nucleotides, the CDR3 is TGTGCCAGCAGACTAGCGGTCACAGATACGCAGTATTTT. Its protein is CASRLAVTDTQYF.

The rearrangement links TRBV7-2 to TRBJ2-5, with a tentative D call TRBD1 (5 bases). Trimming left V 5 bases short and J 4 bases short, with 17 bases between. CDR1 is SGHTA and CDR2 is FQGNSA in the germline V gene. The CDR3 covers 15 residues. CDR3 residues: CASSLGVGQIETQYF. DNA for the CDR3: TGTGCCAGCAGCCTAGGGGTAGGCCAAATAGAGACCCAGTACTTC.